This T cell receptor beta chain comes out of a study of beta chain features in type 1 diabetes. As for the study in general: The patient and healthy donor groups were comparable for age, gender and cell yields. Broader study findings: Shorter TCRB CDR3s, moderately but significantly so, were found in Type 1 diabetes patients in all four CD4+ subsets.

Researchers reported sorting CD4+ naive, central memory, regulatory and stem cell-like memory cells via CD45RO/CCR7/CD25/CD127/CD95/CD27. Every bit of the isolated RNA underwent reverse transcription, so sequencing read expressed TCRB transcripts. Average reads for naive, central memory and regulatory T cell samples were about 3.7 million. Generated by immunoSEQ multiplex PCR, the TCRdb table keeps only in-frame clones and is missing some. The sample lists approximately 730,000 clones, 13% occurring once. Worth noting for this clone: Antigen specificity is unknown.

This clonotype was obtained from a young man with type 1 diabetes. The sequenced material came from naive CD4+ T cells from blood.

CDR3 amino acids: CASTARGDNGPDTQYF. The CDR3 nucleotides read TGTGCCAGCACCGCCCGCGGGGACAATGGACCGGATACGCAGTATTTT. The genes are TRBV9 and TRBJ2-3; D possibly matches TRBD1 or TRBD2 (6 bases each). CDR3 length equals 16 residues. CDR1 is SGDLS and CDR2 is YYNGEE in the germline V gene. V gave up 6 bases and J gave up 6 bases, with 23 bases separating them.